Presented here are 24 T cell receptor beta chains from one specimen sequenced in a study of blood T cell repertoires in COVID-19. Libraries were prepared by immunoSEQ multiplex PCR; TCRdb keeps only in-frame clonotypes and omits some of them. Counted here are 240,000 or so clones, around 84% occurring once; the ten biggest clones make up 5.5% to 9%. The sample comprised peripheral blood. The receptors originated from a woman in her 70s with active or convalescent COVID-19.

The CDR3 DNA sequence: TGTGCCAGCAGAGGGGCCCTCTACGAGCAGTACTTC. Translating gives CASRGALYEQYF. The J gene is TRBJ2-7, the V gene TRBV5-4, with a tentative D call TRBD1 (5 bases). This CDR3 has 12 amino acids. Germline V gene lookup returns CDR1 SGHNT and CDR2 YYREEE (reference sequence). V gave up 5 bases and J gave up 3 bases, with 9 bases separating them.

The rearrangement uses TRBV3-1 (or the pseudogene TRBV3-2) and TRBJ1-5, with D perhaps matching TRBD1 (5 bases). CDR1 is LGHDT and CDR2 is YNNKEL in the germline V gene (reference sequence). There are 15 residues in the CDR3. Trimming took off 2 bases at V and 6 bases at J, with 14 bases between the two ends. CDR3 sequence (DNA): TGTGCCAGCAGCCAATCTATAAACGGGGGTCAGCCCCAGCATTTT. This gives the protein CASSQSINGGQPQHF.

The rearrangement links TRBV25-1 to TRBJ2-2; weak D call: TRBD1 (5 bases). The CDR3 contains 16 residues. Germline assignment: CDR1 MGHDK and CDR2 SYGVNS. V lost 7 bases, J lost 5 bases, and 20 bases lay in between. The CDR3 sequence: CASTQTAGIGTGELFF. CDR3 DNA: TGTGCCAGCACCCAGACGGCAGGGATAGGGACCGGGGAGCTGTTTTTT.

This chain uses TRBV5-1 with TRBJ1-6; 9 bases agree with TRBD1. V dropped 1 base and J dropped 8; count of bases not matched to a gene: 13. CDR1 is SGHRS, CDR2 YFSETQ, per germline. The CDR3 runs to 18 residues. CDR3 sequence: CASSLSSRGQGNYSPLHF. For the CDR3, the DNA is TGCGCCAGCAGCTTGTCAAGCCGCGGACAGGGGAATTATTCACCCCTCCACTTT. Full variable domain (missing parts from reference TRBV5-1 and TRBJ1-6): KAGVTQTPRYLIKTRGQQVTLSCSPISGHRSVSWYQQTPGQGLQFLFEYFSETQRNKGNFPGRFSGRQFSNSRSEMNVSTLELGDSALYLCASSLSSRGQGNYSPLHFGNGTRLTVT.

This sequence joins TRBV14 and TRBJ1-1; D possibly corresponds to TRBD1 (5 bases). Per germline, CDR1 SGHDN and CDR2 FVKESK. Trimming took off 1 base at V and 1 base at J, with 10 bases between the two ends. The CDR3 runs 15 residues. CDR3 nucleotide sequence: TGTGCCAGCAGCCAAGTTTACAGGTCGAACACTGAAGCTTTCTTT. Protein sequence: CASSQVYRSNTEAFF. Full variable domain (rest looked up from reference TRBV14 and TRBJ1-1): EAGVTQFPSHSVIEKGQTVTLRCDPISGHDNLYWYRRVMGKEIKFLLHFVKESKQDESGMPNNRFLAERTGGTYSTLKVQPAELEDSGVYFCASSQVYRSNTEAFFGQGTRLTVV.

This sequence joins TRBV27 and TRBJ2-5; a possible D gene is TRBD2 (7 bases). V was cut by 5 bases and J by 5 bases, with 21 bases left in between. The germline gives CDR1 MNHEY, CDR2 SMNVEV (reference sequence). The CDR3 covers 16 residues. The DNA for the CDR3 is TGTGCCAGCAGTCCCCTTCGGGGGGAGGGGGAGGAGACCCAGTACTTC. Amino acids: CASSPLRGEGEETQYF.

The V gene is TRBV10-2, the J gene TRBJ1-1, with 7 bases lining up with TRBD1. This CDR3 region has 12 residues. The ends lost 6 bases at V and 3 bases at J; junction bases unmatched: 1. Germline CDR1 is WSHSY and CDR2 is SAAADI. The CDR3 DNA sequence: TGCGCCAGCAGACAGGGGCACACTGAAGCTTTCTTT. Translation gives CASRQGHTEAFF.

This sequence joins TRBV7-6 and TRBJ1-3; 10 nucleotides align to TRBD1. CDR1 is SGHVS and CDR2 is FNYEAQ in the germline V gene. The V segment lost 5 bases and the J segment 4 bases; nucleotides outside the gene matches: 5. CDR3 length: 15 residues. The CDR3 region has the DNA TGTGCCAGCAGCGTTGGACAGGGGGGAGGAAACACCATATATTTT. Translating it yields CASSVGQGGGNTIYF.

The table lists this clone with a count of one. The chain combines TRBV3-1 (or the pseudogene TRBV3-2) with TRBJ2-3; D may be TRBD2 (6 bases). The ends were cut back, 11 bases at V and 4 bases at J, with 22 bases in the middle. This CDR3 has 15 residues. Germline V gene sequence: CDR1 LGHDT, CDR2 YNNKEL (reference sequence). The CDR3 DNA follows: TGTGCCTCTTTAATCAGGGCGGGGAGGCCAGATACGCAGTATTTT. This gives the protein CASLIRAGRPDTQYF.

V and J are TRBV4-3 and TRBJ1-1; 7 positions agree with TRBD1. The germline gives CDR1 LGHNA, CDR2 YSLEER. CDR3 length equals 15 residues. V was clipped by 1 base and J by 4 bases; unmatched bases: 6. The CDR3 DNA is TGCGCCAGCAGCCAAGCGCCAGGGGGTGTCACTGAAGCTTTCTTT. Translated: CASSQAPGGVTEAFF.

The chain links TRBV2 to TRBJ1-2; D may be TRBD1 (6 bases). The germline CDR1 and CDR2 sequences are SNHLY and FYNNEI. The V gene lost 1 base and the J gene lost 5 bases, with 8 bases spanning the gap. The CDR3 is made up of 13 amino acids. The CDR3 DNA reads TGTGCCAGCAGTGAAGGGACAGTTTATGGCTACACCTTC. Encoded protein: CASSEGTVYGYTF. Full variable domain (rest looked up from reference TRBV2 and TRBJ1-2): EPEVTQTPSHQVTQMGQEVILRCVPISNHLYFYWYRQILGQKVEFLVSFYNNEISEKSEIFDDQFSVERPDGSNFTLKIRSTKLEDSAMYFCASSEGTVYGYTFGSGTRLTVV.

The rearrangement joins TRBV5-6 to TRBJ1-6; D unresolved. CDR1 and CDR2 (germline): SGHDT, YYEEEE. Trimming left V 1 base short and J 3 bases short, with 5 bases between. This CDR3 contains 14 residues. The CDR3 nucleotides are TGTGCCAGCAGCTTGCCACTCTATAATTCACCCCTCCACTTT. This encodes CASSLPLYNSPLHF. Full variable domain (outside the CDR3, taken from reference TRBV5-6 and TRBJ1-6): DAGVTQSPTHLIKTRGQQVTLRCSPKSGHDTVSWYQQALGQGPQFIFQYYEEEERQRGNFPDRFSGHQFPNYSSELNVNALLLGDSALYLCASSLPLYNSPLHFGNGTRLTVT.

This clone was seen only once. The rearrangement uses TRBV19 and TRBJ1-3; D unclear. The germline V gene has CDR1 LNHDA and CDR2 SQIVND (reference sequence). The CDR3 is made up of 13 amino acids. V dropped 6 bases and J dropped 0 bases, with 6 bases sitting between them. DNA of the CDR3: TGTGCCAGTAGCGTCAGCTCTGGAAACACCATATATTTT. As protein: CASSVSSGNTIYF.

J is TRBJ2-1 and V is TRBV3-1 (or the pseudogene TRBV3-2); possibly TRBD2 for D (6 bases). CDR1 and CDR2 from the germline V gene are LGHDT and YNNKEL (reference sequence). Trimming took 0 bases from V and 10 from J, leaving 25 bases between them. The CDR3 contains 18 residues. CDR3 sequence: CASSQEDGRRGKRREQFF. Written as DNA, the CDR3 is TGTGCCAGCAGCCAAGAAGATGGCCGTCGGGGGAAACGGCGGGAGCAGTTCTTC.

The genes are TRBV21-1 and TRBJ1-2; TRBD1 was called by the table and not checked on the DNA. TRBV21-1 represents a pseudogene. The CDR3 consists of 16 residues. CDR3 protein: CASSKEGMASGEGYTF. The CDR3 DNA reads as TGTGCCAGCAGCAAAGAGGGAATGGCTTCAGGGGAAGGCTACACCTTC.

The chain combines TRBV12-3 or TRBV12-4 with TRBJ1-2, with 8 bases lining up with TRBD1. The CDR3 extends over 12 amino acids. V lost 5 bases to trimming and J lost 11 bases; unmatched junction nucleotides: 7. The CDR3 loop is CASSRDRWGYTF. CDR3 sequence (DNA): TGTGCCAGCAGTCGGGACAGGTGGGGGTACACCTTC.

This chain's CDR3 is CASLARGLAGGYNEQFF. Written as DNA, the CDR3 is TGTGCCAGTCTTGCCCGAGGACTAGCGGGGGGATACAATGAGCAGTTCTTC. The chain joins TRBV19 to TRBJ2-1, with 14 bases that match TRBD2. Germline CDR1 is LNHDA and CDR2 is SQIVND (reference sequence). V lost 8 bases and J lost 4; bases outside the gene matches: 10. The CDR3 runs to 17 residues.

The gene calls are TRBV12-3 or TRBV12-4 and TRBJ1-1; D unresolved. This CDR3 contains 12 residues. Trimming cost V 3 bases and J 12 bases, with 14 bases left between them. As DNA, the CDR3 is TGTGCCAGCAGTTTTGCTGACGGCAGGTCTTTCTTT. Translated, it gives CASSFADGRSFF.

This clone was seen more than once but under ten times. The chain joins TRBV5-8 to TRBJ1-1; D is undetermined. V lost 6 bases to trimming and J lost 8 bases, with 17 bases between them. CDR1 SGHTS and CDR2 YDEGEE come from the germline V gene. The CDR3 is 13 residues long. CDR3 sequence reads: CASNPGREYEAFF. CDR3 in DNA: TGTGCCAGCAACCCCGGGCGGGAGTACGAAGCTTTCTTT.

This chain links TRBV6-5 with TRBJ1-1, with D perhaps TRBD1 (5 bases). This CDR3 contains 15 residues. The germline V gene encodes CDR1 MNHEY and CDR2 SVGAGI. Trimming removed 5 bases from V and 6 bases from J, with 19 bases in between. The CDR3 here is CASSPQGPPRSEAFF. In nucleotides, the CDR3 is TGTGCCAGCAGTCCCCAGGGTCCCCCGCGTTCTGAAGCTTTCTTT.

The V gene is TRBV20-1, the J gene TRBJ2-5; D gene ambiguous. Germline CDR1 reads DFQATT; CDR2 reads SNEGSKA (reference sequence). Trimming removed 3 bases from V and 2 bases from J, with 4 bases in between. CDR3 length: 11 amino acids. CDR3 protein: CSASLQETQYF. CDR3 nucleotides: TGCAGTGCTAGCTTGCAAGAGACCCAGTACTTC.

The chain carries TRBV27 and TRBJ1-1; D ambiguous. Germline lookup yields CDR1 MNHEY and CDR2 SMNVEV (reference sequence). Trimming took off 8 bases at V and 6 bases at J, with 19 bases between the two ends. CDR3 size: 14 residues. This CDR3 reads CASWSPRFWSEAFF. The CDR3 region has the DNA TGTGCCAGCTGGTCCCCCAGGTTTTGGTCTGAAGCTTTCTTT.

The sample holds a few counts of this clone. V is TRBV18 and J is TRBJ1-6; possible D gene TRBD1, 5 bases. Trimming removed 6 bases from V and 5 bases from J, with 14 bases in between. CDR3 length: 15 residues. CDR1 and CDR2 from the germline V gene are KGHSH and LQKENI. Here the CDR3 DNA reads TGTGCCAGCTCCCAGAGACAGTACGATAATTCACCCCTCCACTTT. Translated, it gives CASSQRQYDNSPLHF.

The V and J genes are TRBV2 and TRBJ2-1, with TRBD1 matching over 8 bases. In germline, CDR1 is SNHLY, CDR2 FYNNEI. Germline trimming cut 0 bases from V and 10 bases from J; bases unmatched to any gene: 5. The CDR3 is 14 amino acids. The CDR3 coding sequence is TGTGCCAGCAGTGAAGCGCAGGGGGCAAGGGAGCAGTTCTTC. Protein: CASSEAQGAREQFF.